The next 31 T cell receptor beta chains were all read from a single sample in a study of CD8+ T cells in alopecia areata (dated by TCRdb to the late 2010s). To prepare the library, the immunoSEQ multiplex PCR assay was applied. RNA was extracted from all samples and reverse transcribed into cDNA, which served as template for TCR sequencing. Held by TCRdb, this immuneACCESS table contains in-frame sequences only and omits some clones. Under half of the omission traces to an unresolved V gene where checked; the cause of the rest is unknown. This sample includes 9,800 or so clones, and none of them was observed just once. 15% to 20% of the sample is taken by the ten largest. Cells from mouse cutaneous lymph nodes were pooled, stained for CD4, CD8alpha, NKG2D, NKG2ACE and other markers, and then sorted on a BD Influx. Sequencing input: CD8+ T cells sorted from a lymph node. Source of these receptors: a C3H/HeJ mouse with alopecia areata. This line of mice carries MHC haplotype H2-k.

This clone was observed at least ten times. The genes are named according to mouse. The read finishes 4 residues shy of the CDR3 end, and the germline J gene is used to complete it. The J gene is TRBJ2-7, the V gene TRBV13-1, with TRBD1 matching over 8 bases. The CDR3 length is 14 residues. The germline V gene has CDR1 NSHNY and CDR2 SYGAGN. CDR3 sequence: CASSDRQGAYEQYF. The CDR3 DNA, read in part, is TGTGCCAGCAGTGATAGGCAGGGGGCTTAT.

This clone was detected many times. Gene names and germline refer to mouse. With the read ending 4 residues before the CDR3 end, the germline J gene is used to fill in that end. V usage is TRBV19 and J usage is TRBJ2-4; 7 bases align to TRBD2. In germline, CDR1 is FNHDT, CDR2 SITEND (reference sequence). Losses at the gene ends were 3 bases for V and 0 bases for J; bases not matched to a gene: 4. The CDR3 sequence is 15 residues long. The CDR3: CASSTAGGSQNTLYF. The CDR3 bases that were read are TGTGCCAGCAGTACCGCTGGGGGTAGTCAAAAC.

Ten or more counts support this clone. All gene names here are mouse names. The CDR3 goes on 4 residues after the read ends, and that part is filled in from the germline J gene. The chain has TRBV31 and TRBJ2-7, with 8 bases aligning to TRBD2. This CDR3 has 14 residues. The ends lost 5 bases at V and 0 bases at J; junction bases unmatched: 6. Germline V lookup: CDR1 GKSSPN, CDR2 SITVG. The sequenced part of the CDR3 DNA is TGTGCCTGGCCTGGGGGGCGCAGCTCCTAT. It is translated as CAWPGGRSSY. The whole CDR3 is CAWPGGRSSYEQYF.

This clone showed up many times. Mouse germline and gene names are used. The observed sequence ends 4 residues before the CDR3 terminus, with the missing tail filled in from the germline J gene. The gene calls are TRBV3 and TRBJ2-5; 10 positions match TRBD2. The V gene end was trimmed by 1 base and the J gene end by 0 bases; junction bases not matched to a gene: 1. The length of the CDR3 is 16 residues. The germline CDR1 and CDR2 sequences are SNHLY and FYNGKV (reference sequence). The CDR3 DNA, read in part, is TGTGCCAGCAGCTTAGAACTGGGGGGGAACCAAGAC. Residues: CASSLELGGNQD. The entire CDR3 protein reads CASSLELGGNQDTQYF.

This clone was detected many times. Gene names and germline refer to mouse. The read halts 4 residues ahead of the CDR3 end, with the missing end drawn from the germline J gene. The rearrangement links TRBV1 to TRBJ2-2; D is ambiguous. Germline-derived CDR1 and CDR2 are NSQYPW and LRSPGD (reference sequence). The germline V and J ends were trimmed by 0 bases and 0 bases, with 5 bases remaining between them. CDR3 length: 15 residues. The CDR3 protein is CTCSAETSNTGQLYF. The CDR3 bases that were read are TGCACCTGCAGTGCAGAGACATCAAACACCGGG.

The sample holds many counts of this clone. Gene names are mouse gene names. The read comes to an end 4 residues before the CDR3 does, leaving the germline J gene to fill in the end. V and J are TRBV29 and TRBJ2-7; 11 bases map to TRBD1. The CDR3 length is 14 residues. Germline-derived CDR1 and CDR2 are MSHET and SYDVDS. The CDR3 DNA, read in part, is TGTGCTAGCAGTTGGACAGGGGGCACTTAT. Its translation is CASSWTGGTY. The whole CDR3 is CASSWTGGTYEQYF.

In its sample, this clone is medium-sized. Gene names follow the mouse nomenclature. The CDR3 end is not reached by the read, which stops 4 residues before it; the germline J gene fills it in. The chain links TRBV13-3 to TRBJ1-2; D perhaps matches TRBD1 (6 bases). V was trimmed by 3 bases and J by 3 bases, leaving 9 bases between them. Germline CDR1 is NNHDY and CDR2 is SYVADS. This CDR3 has 13 amino acids. CDR3 loop: CASSAHRDSDYTF. The CDR3 DNA, read in part, is TGTGCCAGCAGTGCCCACAGGGACTCC.

In this sample, this clone turned up many times. Here the gene names and germline are mouse. The CDR3 is cut off 4 residues early in the read; its end comes from the germline J gene. This sequence joins TRBV13-1 and TRBJ2-1; D not certain. The V end was cut by 3 bases, the J end by 3 bases, with 7 bases between. Germline V lookup: CDR1 NSHNY, CDR2 SYGAGN. The CDR3 covers 13 residues. The CDR3 spells CASSGWIYAEQFF. The CDR3 DNA, read in part, is TGTGCCAGCAGTGGCTGGATCTATGCT.

This clone was counted at least ten times. Gene names denote mouse genes. The covered CDR3 bases are TGTGCCAGCACCGGGACAGGGTATGCT. This sequence encodes CASTGTGYA. The complete CDR3 reads CASTGTGYAEQFF. The chain recombines TRBV13-3 with TRBJ2-1; 9 positions agree with TRBD1. The read comes to an end 4 residues before the CDR3 does, leaving the germline J gene to fill in the end. V lost 6 bases to trimming and J lost 4 bases; unmatched junction nucleotides: 2. Germline CDR1 reads NNHDY; CDR2 reads SYVADS. The CDR3 has 13 residues.

As for this clone: The genes are named according to mouse. The read terminates 4 residues ahead of where the CDR3 ends, so the germline J gene completes it. The chain uses TRBV19 and TRBJ1-1; 10 bases line up with TRBD1. Germline lookup yields CDR1 FNHDT and CDR2 SITEND (reference sequence). The CDR3 spans 14 residues. J was trimmed by 4 bases and V by 2 bases; bases with no gene match: 2. The CDR3 is CASSMRTGGTEVFF. The covered CDR3 bases are TGTGCCAGCAGTATGAGGACAGGGGGCACA.

There are many counts of this clone. Gene names and germline match the mouse. The CDR3 DNA, read in part, is TGTGCCAGCAGAGAACAGGGGTCCTAT. Its protein product is CASREQGSY. The entire CDR3 reads CASREQGSYEQYF. The chain carries TRBV19 and TRBJ2-7, with TRBD1 matching 7 bases. The read ends 4 residues early relative to the CDR3; the germline J gene fills the gap. Trimming at V came to 5 bases and at J to 1 base, leaving 3 bases not matched to a gene. CDR1 and CDR2 from the germline V gene are FNHDT and SITEND (reference sequence). This CDR3 is 13 amino acids long.

This clone was recorded many times. Here the gene names and germline are mouse. The sequence runs out 4 residues before the end of the CDR3; the remainder is reconstructed from the germline J gene. The V and J genes are TRBV31 and TRBJ1-2; the D gene is possibly TRBD1 (6 bases). The CDR3 runs to 14 residues. V lost 1 base and J lost 0, with 9 bases in between. CDR1 and CDR2 (germline): GKSSPN, SITVG. CDR3 amino acids: CAWSQQGPNSDYTF. CDR3 DNA, as far as it was read: TGTGCCTGGAGTCAACAGGGTCCAAACTCC.

This clone was seen many times. Gene names are the mouse ones. The read halts 4 residues ahead of the CDR3 end, with the missing end drawn from the germline J gene. This chain uses TRBV19 with TRBJ2-4, with TRBD2 matching over 8 bases. Trimming cost V 1 base and J 0 bases; bases outside gene matches: 4. CDR1 FNHDT and CDR2 SITEND come from the germline V gene (reference sequence). CDR3 length: 16 amino acids. CDR3 DNA (partial): TGTGCCAGCAGTATACTGGGGGGCTCTAGTCAAAAC. Its protein is CASSILGGSSQN. The full CDR3 is CASSILGGSSQNTLYF.

This clone was seen ten or more times. The gene names here belong to mouse. The read stops 4 residues short of the end of the CDR3; the missing end is completed from the germline J gene. The V and J genes are TRBV13-3 and TRBJ2-3, with a possible D match to TRBD2 (6 bases). CDR3 length: 14 amino acids. Germline V lookup: CDR1 NNHDY, CDR2 SYVADS. V was pared by 7 bases and J by 0 bases, with 12 bases between. The DNA read from the CDR3 is TGTGCCAGCCTCCTGGGGACTAGTGCAGAA. Translating gives CASLLGTSAE. Given in full, the CDR3 is CASLLGTSAETLYF.

In its sample, this clone was seen many times. Germline and genes here are mouse. The CDR3 extends 4 residues past the end of the read, so its final part is completed from the germline J gene. V gene TRBV13-3 combines with J gene TRBJ2-3, with TRBD2 matching over 9 bases. V was clipped by 9 bases and J by 2 bases; unmatched bases: 4. The CDR3 is 13 amino acids. Germline CDR1 reads NNHDY; CDR2 reads SYVADS. The CDR3 DNA, read in part, is TGTGCCACCCACTGGGGGGATGCAGAA. Its protein product is CATHWGDAE. The CDR3 as a whole reads CATHWGDAETLYF.

This clone was observed a handful of times. Mouse gene names apply. CDR3 sequence: CASSGLGENTLYF. The CDR3 DNA, read in part, is TGTGCCAGCAGTGGACTGGGGGAAAAC. The J gene is TRBJ2-4, the V gene TRBV19, with 10 bases matching TRBD2. The CDR3 goes on 4 residues after the read ends, and that part is filled in from the germline J gene. The CDR3 is made up of 13 amino acids. Germline-derived CDR1 and CDR2 are FNHDT and SITEND (reference sequence).

This clone has a count of ten or more. All gene names here are mouse names. Coverage ceases 3 residues before the CDR3 finishes, and the germline J gene fills in the end. The V gene is TRBV19, the J gene TRBJ1-6; D is uncertain. TRBJ1-6 falls under the ORF class, with uncertain function. Per the germline V gene, CDR1 is FNHDT and CDR2 is SITEND (reference sequence). With 3 bases removed from V and 1 base from J, the gap between germline ends came to 5 bases. The CDR3 loop spans 14 amino acids. CDR3 sequence: CASSRGSYNSPLYF. The DNA read from the CDR3 is TGTGCCAGCAGTAGGGGATCCTATAATTCGCCC.

Notes on this clone: Gene labels here are mouse ones. The read stops 4 residues short of the end of the CDR3; the missing end is completed from the germline J gene. This sequence joins TRBV13-2 and TRBJ2-4, with a tentative D call TRBD1 (6 bases). The CDR3 is 13 amino acids. CDR1 and CDR2 (germline): NNHNN, SYGAGS (reference sequence). The CDR3 bases that were read are TGTGCCAGCGGTGAGAACAGGGAAAAC. Amino acid sequence: CASGENREN. The whole CDR3 is CASGENRENTLYF.

This clone was seen ten or more times. Gene labels here are mouse ones. The DNA ends 4 residues before the CDR3 does, and the rest of the CDR3 is filled in from the germline J gene. The V gene is TRBV1, the J gene TRBJ1-1, with a weak D call TRBD1 (6 bases). The V gene lost 1 base and the J gene lost 1 base, with 10 bases spanning the gap. The CDR3 is made up of 15 amino acids. Germline CDR1 reads NSQYPW; CDR2 reads LRSPGD (reference sequence). CDR3 DNA, as far as it was read: TGCACCTGCAGTGCAGCCCGGGACAAAAACACA. Protein sequence: CTCSAARDKNT. The complete CDR3 protein is CTCSAARDKNTEVFF.

This clone was recorded at least ten times. The gene names given are mouse names. With the read ending 4 residues before the CDR3 end, the germline J gene is used to fill in that end. The chain employs TRBV13-3 and TRBJ2-1; 12 bases are a match to TRBD1. Looked up from germline, CDR1 is NNHDY and CDR2 is SYVADS. The CDR3 has 18 residues. V lost 1 base and J lost 6; bases outside the gene matches: 11. CDR3 sequence reads: CASSDPPAGQGAGAEQFF. CDR3 DNA (partial): TGTGCCAGCAGTGATCCACCAGCGGGACAGGGGGCCGGTGCT.

Ten or more counts support this clone. Gene names refer to mouse genes. The read terminates 4 residues before the CDR3 end, so the remaining end is supplied by the germline J gene. The V call is TRBV13-3, the J call TRBJ2-3; tentatively, D is TRBD1 (5 bases). The CDR3 length is 14 residues. Per germline, CDR1 NNHDY and CDR2 SYVADS. Trimming took 2 bases from V and 0 from J, leaving 7 bases between them. The covered CDR3 bases are TGTGCCAGCAGTGAACAGGCTAGTGCAGAA. Protein sequence: CASSEQASAE. The full CDR3 sequence reads CASSEQASAETLYF.

This clone was recorded at least ten times. Gene labels here are mouse ones. CDR3 region: CASSFGGSYEQYF. CDR3 DNA, as far as it was read: TGTGCCAGCAGTTTTGGGGGCTCCTAT. V is TRBV14 and J is TRBJ2-7; perhaps TRBD2 as D (6 bases). The read comes to an end 4 residues before the CDR3 does, leaving the germline J gene to fill in the end. Per germline, CDR1 SGHDT and CDR2 FRDEAV. This CDR3 contains 13 residues. Trimming removed 2 bases at V and 0 bases at J, with 6 bases between.

This clone showed up many times. The gene names here belong to mouse. The read terminates 4 residues before the CDR3 end, so the remaining end is supplied by the germline J gene. V is TRBV19 and J is TRBJ2-5, with TRBD2 identical over 10 bases. Germline CDR1 is FNHDT and CDR2 is SITEND (reference sequence). Trimming at V came to 5 bases and at J to 0 bases, leaving 6 bases not matched to a gene. The CDR3 totals 16 residues. The DNA read from the CDR3 is TGTGCCAGCAGGAGAGACTGGGGGGATAACCAAGAC. Its protein product is CASRRDWGDNQD. The complete CDR3 sequence is CASRRDWGDNQDTQYF.

Comments on this clone: Mouse gene names and germline throughout. The read comes to an end 4 residues before the CDR3 does, leaving the germline J gene to fill in the end. The chain carries TRBV5 and TRBJ2-1; 10 bases are shared with TRBD2. V was clipped by 0 bases and J by 3 bases; unmatched bases: 5. The germline V gene has CDR1 LGHNA and CDR2 YNLKQL (reference sequence). This CDR3 is 17 amino acids long. The CDR3 loop reads CASSQDFGLGVYAEQFF. Partial CDR3 DNA: TGTGCCAGCAGCCAAGATTTTGGACTGGGGGTCTATGCT.

This clone was recorded many times. Mouse gene names apply. Read sequence stops 4 residues before the CDR3 end, and the germline J gene provides the missing end. The V gene is TRBV13-3, the J gene TRBJ2-4, with D possibly TRBD1 on 5 matching bases. There are 14 residues in the CDR3. From germline, CDR1 is NNHDY and CDR2 SYVADS. V lost 1 base and J 2 bases, leaving 8 bases between the germline ends. The CDR3: CASSDWTFQNTLYF. The sequenced CDR3 bases are TGTGCCAGCAGTGATTGGACATTTCAAAAC.

This clone qualifies as medium-sized (0.01 to 0.1%). Gene labels here are mouse ones. The CDR3 extends 4 residues past the end of the read, so its final part is completed from the germline J gene. This chain connects TRBV17 to TRBJ2-3, with a possible D match to TRBD2 (5 bases). Germline V gives CDR1 MNHDT, CDR2 YYDKIL. The CDR3 contains 15 residues. Trimming left V 3 bases short and J 0 bases short, with 10 bases between. CDR3 DNA, as far as it was read: TGTGCTAGCAGTAGGTCTCTGGGTAGTGCAGAA. Translation: CASSRSLGSAE. The full-length CDR3 reads as CASSRSLGSAETLYF. Together with reference TRBV17 and TRBJ2-3, the CDR3 gives the full variable domain: DTTVKQNPRYKLARVGKPVNLICSQTMNHDTMYWYQKKPNQAPKLLLFYYDKILNREADTFEKFQSSRPNNSFCSLYIGSAGLEYSAMYLCASSRSLGSAETLYFGSGTRLTVL.

This clone was recorded many times. Gene names denote mouse genes. The read stops 4 residues short of the end of the CDR3; the missing end is completed from the germline J gene. The chain carries TRBV13-3 and TRBJ2-3; 12 positions agree with TRBD1. Looked up from germline, CDR1 is NNHDY and CDR2 is SYVADS. The CDR3 sequence is 16 residues long. V shed 0 bases and J 4 bases; nucleotides not matched to a gene: 3. Here the CDR3 reads CASSDDGTGGPETLYF. CDR3 bases read: TGTGCCAGCAGTGATGATGGGACAGGGGGCCCAGAA.

This clone is medium-sized in the sample. The genes and germline here are from mouse. The read stops 4 residues short of the end of the CDR3; the missing end is completed from the germline J gene. The chain carries TRBV13-1 and TRBJ2-3; TRBD2 aligns across 9 bases. CDR3 length: 14 amino acids. Trimming cost V 4 bases and J 0 bases; bases outside gene matches: 0. The V gene's germline CDR1 is NSHNY and CDR2 SYGAGN. The part of the CDR3 DNA that was read is TGTGCCAGCAGTACTGGGGGGAGTGCAGAA. Translating it yields CASSTGGSAE. The full CDR3 protein reads CASSTGGSAETLYF.

This clone is judged medium-sized. Mouse names are used for the genes. The read terminates 4 residues before the CDR3 end, so the remaining end is supplied by the germline J gene. The J gene is TRBJ2-1, the V gene TRBV13-3, with D maybe TRBD1 (6 bases). The CDR3 spans 13 residues. Trimming took off 5 bases at V and 1 base at J, with 7 bases between the two ends. Per germline, CDR1 NNHDY and CDR2 SYVADS. The part of the CDR3 DNA that was read is TGTGCCAGCAGAGGACAGAACTATGCT. Protein sequence: CASRGQNYA. The CDR3 reads in full as CASRGQNYAEQFF.

This clone is medium-sized (0.01 to 0.1%) within its sample. Any gene name here is a mouse gene name. CDR3 bases read: TGTGCAAGCAGCTCTGGACAGGTACCTAGTGCAGAA. Its protein product is CASSSGQVPSAE. The full CDR3 protein is CASSSGQVPSAETLYF. The chain has TRBV16 and TRBJ2-3, with 7 positions matching TRBD1. The read comes to an end 4 residues before the CDR3 does, leaving the germline J gene to fill in the end. The CDR3 covers 16 residues. The junction had 7 bases not matched to a gene; V was cut back by 4 bases and J by 0 bases. CDR1 and CDR2 (germline): SGHSA, FRNQAP.

By share of the sample, this clone is medium-sized. Gene names and germline refer to mouse. Read data end 4 residues before the CDR3 end; the end is taken from the germline J gene. The chain carries TRBV17 and TRBJ2-3; TRBD1 is a possible D gene (8 bases). This CDR3 is built from 14 residues. V was trimmed by 6 bases and J by 3 bases, leaving 13 bases between them. Looked up from germline, CDR1 is MNHDT and CDR2 is YYDKIL. CDR3 sequence reads: CASRWGDRAETLYF. The DNA read from the CDR3 is TGTGCTAGCAGGTGGGGGGACAGGGCAGAA.